Each of the 32 T cell receptor beta chains below was sequenced from the same sample in a study of early stage breast cancer tumors. Here immunoSEQ multiplex PCR was the method, and the copy in TCRdb shows in-frame clones only, minus some. The sample includes fewer than 50,000 clones, about 78% of them seen just once. The sample taken for sequencing was blood. Source of these receptors: a person between 45 and 65 years old with breast cancer.

The rearrangement links TRBV7-8 to TRBJ1-2; TRBD1 might be the D (6 bases). The germline V and J ends were trimmed by 0 bases and 6 bases, with 17 bases remaining between them. The CDR3 extends over 16 amino acids. Looked up from germline, CDR1 is SGHVS and CDR2 is FQNEAQ. The CDR3 DNA reads TGTGCCAGCAGCTTAGCGCTCGGGGGGGCGGCAAATGGCTACACCTTC. This encodes CASSLALGGAANGYTF.

This chain joins TRBV7-9 and TRBJ1-5; TRBD1 might be the D (6 bases). V shed 4 bases and J shed 6 bases, with 13 bases lying between them. The germline gives CDR1 SEHNR, CDR2 FQNEAQ (reference sequence). CDR3 length: 14 amino acids. CDR3 protein: CASSSDGGAQPQHF. The CDR3 DNA reads TGTGCCAGCAGCTCTGACGGGGGGGCTCAGCCCCAGCATTTT.

The V and J genes are TRBV19 and TRBJ2-2; possibly TRBD2 for D (6 bases). Germline CDR1 is LNHDA and CDR2 is SQIVND (reference sequence). The CDR3 is 15 residues long. Trimming took 3 bases from V and 4 from J, leaving 12 bases between them. Here the CDR3 DNA reads TGTGCCAGTAGTATTGGGCGGGAAGGCACCGGGGAGCTGTTTTTT. Translation gives CASSIGREGTGELFF. Full variable domain (remainder filled in from reference TRBV19 and TRBJ2-2): DGGITQSPKYLFRKEGQNVTLSCEQNLNHDAMYWYRQDPGQGLRLIYYSQIVNDFQKGDIAEGYSVSREKKESFPLTVTSAQKNPTAFYLCASSIGREGTGELFFGEGSRLTVL.

The chain carries TRBV9 and TRBJ2-1; TRBD2 agrees at 7 bases. Germline V gives CDR1 SGDLS, CDR2 YYNGEE. The V segment lost 2 bases and the J segment 8 bases; nucleotides outside the gene matches: 13. There are 16 residues in the CDR3. The DNA for the CDR3 is TGTGCCAGCAGCGTGGCGCAAGGACTAGTGTTTGATGAGCAGTTCTTC. Its protein is CASSVAQGLVFDEQFF.

The chain carries TRBV4-3 and TRBJ2-3, with 11 nucleotides matching TRBD2. CDR3 length: 15 residues. Germline V gene lookup returns CDR1 LGHNA and CDR2 YSLEER. After removal of 4 bases from V and 2 bases from J, the junction contained 2 bases not matched to a gene. The CDR3 nucleotides are TGCGCCAGCAGCCCTAGCGGGGGGTTCACAGATACGCAGTATTTT. This sequence encodes CASSPSGGFTDTQYF.

This chain connects TRBV6-5 to TRBJ2-7, with TRBD2 identical over 11 bases. The CDR3 spans 16 residues. From germline, CDR1 is MNHEY and CDR2 SVGAGI. V shed 0 bases and J 1 base; nucleotides not matched to a gene: 2. For the CDR3, the DNA is TGTGCCAGCAGTTACTCTAGCGGGAGGGCGTCCTACGAGCAGTACTTC. It is translated as CASSYSSGRASYEQYF.

The CDR3 DNA follows: TGTGCCAGCAGCAAAGAAGCGGAGAGTCTGTACGAGCAGTACGTC. Residues: CASSKEAESLYEQYV. The V call is TRBV21-1, the J call TRBJ2-7; the table's D call TRBD2 went unverified against the DNA. TRBV21-1 is recorded as a pseudogene. The CDR3 contains 15 residues.

This clone was picked up a small number of times. The genes are TRBV5-4 and TRBJ1-6; no clear D gene. V was pared by 1 base and J by 7 bases, with 9 bases between. The CDR3 is 14 amino acids. The germline CDR1 and CDR2 sequences are SGHNT and YYREEE (reference sequence). The CDR3 DNA reads as TGTGCCAGCAGCTTGTTGGGAGTGAATTCACCCCTCCACTTT. Translation gives CASSLLGVNSPLHF. The full variable domain, in which reference TRBV5-4 and TRBJ1-6 provide the parts outside the CDR3, is ETGVTQSPTHLIKTRGQQVTLRCSSQSGHNTVSWYQQALGQGPQFIFQYYREEENGRGNFPPRFSGLQFPNYSSELNVNALELDDSALYLCASSLLGVNSPLHFGNGTRLTVT.

This clone came up a few times. The J gene is TRBJ2-5, the V gene TRBV6-5, with 10 bases identical to TRBD1. The length of the CDR3 is 15 residues. Per germline, CDR1 MNHEY and CDR2 SVGAGI. J gave up 4 bases and V 6 bases, and 8 bases lay outside the gene matches. The CDR3 reads CASSPDRGQVETQYF. CDR3 DNA sequence: TGTGCCAGCAGCCCTGACAGGGGGCAGGTAGAGACCCAGTACTTC.

The genes are TRBV19 and TRBJ1-5, with unresolved D. Trimming removed 5 bases at V and 4 bases at J, with 6 bases between. Germline-derived CDR1 and CDR2 are LNHDA and SQIVND (reference sequence). This CDR3 spans 12 amino acids. CDR3 nucleotides: TGTGCCAGTAGTGTTCCTAATCAGCCCCAGCATTTT. The encoded protein is CASSVPNQPQHF.

Only a few counts were recorded for this clone. J is TRBJ1-5 and V is TRBV2; possible D gene TRBD1, 6 bases. The CDR3 has 17 amino acids. The V gene lost 3 bases and the J gene lost 1 base, with 16 bases spanning the gap. Germline V CDR1 and CDR2: SNHLY, FYNNEI. This CDR3 reads CASSEAPTGFSNQPQHF. In nucleotides, the CDR3 is TGTGCCAGCAGTGAGGCCCCCACAGGGTTCAGCAATCAGCCCCAGCATTTT.

The rearrangement joins TRBV19 to TRBJ1-5, with no clear D. CDR1 and CDR2 from the germline V gene are LNHDA and SQIVND (reference sequence). Trimming cost V 3 bases and J 9 bases, with 12 bases left between them. CDR3 length: 13 amino acids. Here the CDR3 DNA reads TGTGCCAGTAGTATCATCGGAGGGAGGCCCCAGCATTTT. Protein product: CASSIIGGRPQHF.

The chain is built from TRBV5-1 and TRBJ2-1, with D perhaps TRBD1 (5 bases). Germline CDR1 and CDR2: SGHRS and YFSETQ. CDR3 length equals 15 residues. V lost 0 bases and J lost 6, with 13 bases in between. This CDR3 is CASSLVGVRGNEQFF. Here the CDR3 DNA reads TGCGCCAGCAGCTTGGTAGGGGTAAGGGGCAATGAGCAGTTCTTC.

The V gene is TRBV5-4, the J gene TRBJ2-7, with 7 bases that match TRBD1. Per the germline V gene, CDR1 is SGHNT and CDR2 is YYREEE (reference sequence). Trimming at V came to 2 bases and at J to 4 bases, leaving 9 bases not matched to a gene. This CDR3 has 15 amino acids. The CDR3 bases are TGTGCCAGCAGCTTTTCGCGACAGGGTATATACGAGCAGTACTTC. This codes for CASSFSRQGIYEQYF.

The V and J genes are TRBV5-4 and TRBJ2-5; weak D call: TRBD2 (5 bases). In germline, CDR1 is SGHNT, CDR2 YYREEE (reference sequence). The V end lost 4 bases, the J end lost 4 bases, and 14 bases lay between the germline ends. The CDR3 totals 14 residues. In DNA, the CDR3 is TGTGCCAGCAGCCGGGATCACACGGGAGAGACCCAGTACTTC. This encodes CASSRDHTGETQYF. Full variable domain (remainder filled in from reference TRBV5-4 and TRBJ2-5): ETGVTQSPTHLIKTRGQQVTLRCSSQSGHNTVSWYQQALGQGPQFIFQYYREEENGRGNFPPRFSGLQFPNYSSELNVNALELDDSALYLCASSRDHTGETQYFGPGTRLLVL.

The genes are TRBV7-9 and TRBJ2-2, with a tentative D call TRBD2 (5 bases). This CDR3 is 16 amino acids long. Trimming took 0 bases from V and 7 from J, leaving 15 bases between them. The V gene's germline CDR1 is SEHNR and CDR2 FQNEAQ (reference sequence). The CDR3 reads CASSLAGQVGVGELFF. CDR3 DNA sequence: TGTGCCAGCAGCTTAGCTGGGCAGGTGGGAGTCGGGGAGCTGTTTTTT.

This rearrangement joins TRBV7-2 to TRBJ1-2; no reliable D call. In germline, CDR1 is SGHTA, CDR2 FQGNSA. V lost 1 base to trimming and J lost 4 bases, with 7 bases between them. The CDR3 runs 13 residues. CDR3 loop: CASSLEQLYGYTF. The CDR3 bases are TGTGCCAGCAGCTTAGAACAGCTCTATGGCTACACCTTC.

The V gene is TRBV29-1, the J gene TRBJ1-1, with D uncertain. From germline, CDR1 is SQVTM and CDR2 ANQGSEA. CDR3 length: 12 residues. Trimming stripped 7 bases from V and 6 bases from J, with 15 bases between. CDR3 bases: TGCAGCGCGACAATCCCGAAGGCTGAAGCTTTCTTT. As protein: CSATIPKAEAFF. Combining the CDR3 with reference TRBV29-1 and TRBJ1-1 gives the whole variable domain SAVISQKPSRDICQRGTSLTIQCQVDSQVTMMFWYRQQPGQSLTLIATANQGSEATYESGFVIDKFPISRPNLTFSTLTVSNMSPEDSSIYLCSATIPKAEAFFGQGTRLTVV.

V usage is TRBV6-5 and J usage is TRBJ2-5, with D tentatively TRBD1 (9 bases). Germline CDR1 is MNHEY and CDR2 is SVGAGI. The CDR3 is made up of 15 amino acids. Trimming pared 6 bases from V and 2 bases from J, leaving 16 bases between. CDR3 nucleotides: TGTGCCAGCAGCAGCGGGGGACAGGGTCAAGAGACCCAGTACTTC. It codes for CASSSGGQGQETQYF.

The chain couples TRBV18 to TRBJ1-1; a weak D match, TRBD1 (5 bases). Per germline, CDR1 KGHSH and CDR2 LQKENI. Trimming removed 3 bases at V and 5 bases at J, with 16 bases between. The CDR3 totals 15 residues. DNA of the CDR3: TGTGCCAGCTCACCTGGGACCGGCGGGGAAACTGAAGCTTTCTTT. Encoded protein: CASSPGTGGETEAFF.

Ten or more counts support this clone. The CDR3, as DNA: TGTGCCAGCAGCTTAGATGCGGGCGCCTACAATGAGCAGTTCTTC. This translates into CASSLDAGAYNEQFF. V is TRBV7-8 and J is TRBJ2-1; tentatively, D is TRBD2 (5 bases). CDR3 size: 15 residues. V was pared by 1 base and J by 2 bases, with 9 bases between. Germline values: CDR1 SGHVS, CDR2 FQNEAQ.

The V and J genes are TRBV27 and TRBJ1-4; perhaps TRBD1 as D (6 bases). This CDR3 region has 16 residues. V dropped 5 bases and J dropped 3 bases, with 16 bases sitting between them. The germline V gene encodes CDR1 MNHEY and CDR2 SMNVEV (reference sequence). Here the CDR3 reads CASSRLGAAANEKLFF. In nucleotides, the CDR3 is TGTGCCAGCAGTAGACTGGGGGCTGCGGCTAATGAAAAACTGTTTTTT.

V and J are TRBV27 and TRBJ2-1, with 7 bases fitting TRBD2. The CDR3 loop spans 11 amino acids. The trim removed 8 bases at V and 9 bases at J, leaving 4 bases unmatched. The germline V gene encodes CDR1 MNHEY and CDR2 SMNVEV (reference sequence). The CDR3 protein is CASRGVGEQFF. CDR3 nucleotide sequence: TGTGCCAGCCGGGGGGTGGGTGAGCAGTTCTTC.

This clone was counted a single time. V usage is TRBV5-6 and J usage is TRBJ2-7, with 9 bases aligning to TRBD1. The germline V gene has CDR1 SGHDT and CDR2 YYEEEE. The CDR3 has 14 amino acids. Unmatched junction bases numbered 7, after V lost 4 bases and J lost 5 bases. The chain's CDR3 is CASSTWDRVNEQYF. The CDR3 bases are TGTGCCAGCAGCACCTGGGACAGGGTGAACGAGCAGTACTTC.

The table lists this clone with a count of one. The sample carries other DNA sequences with the same CDR3. The chain uses TRBV14 and TRBJ1-2, with no clear D. Germline assignment: CDR1 SGHDN and CDR2 FVKESK. V lost 4 bases to trimming and J lost 3 bases, with 15 bases between them. The CDR3 totals 15 residues. The CDR3, as DNA: TGTGCCAGCAGCCCATTTCGGGGAACTGACTATGGCTACACCTTC. Amino acids: CASSPFRGTDYGYTF.

The V call is TRBV5-1, the J call TRBJ2-7, with TRBD1 identical over 10 bases. V shed 4 bases, J shed 2 bases, and the junction held 0 bases outside the gene matches. Germline loops: CDR1 SGHRS, CDR2 YFSETQ. This CDR3 has 13 residues. In DNA form, the CDR3 reads TGCGCCAGCAGCGGGACAGGGGCCTACGAGCAGTACTTC. Translated: CASSGTGAYEQYF.

This sequence joins TRBV28 and TRBJ2-3; no firm D call. V gave up 1 base and J gave up 9 bases, with 11 bases separating them. The germline V gene has CDR1 MDHEN and CDR2 SYDVKM. The CDR3 contains 13 residues. The CDR3 DNA reads TGTGCCAGCAGTTTATCCGGTCCCGGGACGCAGTATTTT. It specifies CASSLSGPGTQYF.

This rearrangement joins TRBV11-2 to TRBJ1-1; D remains unclear. Germline V CDR1 and CDR2: SGHAT, FQNNGV. V lost 5 bases and J lost 2, with 9 bases in between. CDR3 length: 13 amino acids. CDR3 DNA sequence: TGTGCCAGCAGCCAGAGGGCCAACACTGAAGCTTTCTTT. Its protein is CASSQRANTEAFF.

The gene calls are TRBV29-1 and TRBJ1-1, with D possibly being TRBD1 (5 bases). CDR1 is SQVTM and CDR2 is ANQGSEA in the germline V gene. V was pared by 4 bases and J by 10 bases, with 16 bases between. The CDR3 consists of 12 residues. The CDR3 loop is CSVVAGSQAAFF. The CDR3 DNA is TGCAGCGTTGTTGCAGGGTCCCAGGCAGCTTTCTTT.

This clone was seen many times. The chain joins TRBV7-2 to TRBJ1-5; tentative D call: TRBD1 (6 bases). Germline-derived CDR1 and CDR2 are SGHTA and FQGNSA. The V end lost 5 bases, the J end lost 3 bases, and 11 bases lay between the germline ends. The CDR3 spans 14 residues. The CDR3 sequence: CASSAGQINQPQHF. DNA for the CDR3: TGTGCCAGCAGCGCAGGACAGATCAATCAGCCCCAGCATTTT.

The chain links TRBV7-9 to TRBJ1-1; D gene uncertain. Trimming stripped 5 bases from V and 6 bases from J, with 7 bases between. CDR3 length: 11 amino acids. The germline V gene encodes CDR1 SEHNR and CDR2 FQNEAQ (reference sequence). The CDR3 region has the DNA TGTGCCAGCAGCCCCCGGTCTGAAGCTTTCTTT. This translates into CASSPRSEAFF.

This chain joins TRBV9 and TRBJ1-4; D gene ambiguous. This CDR3 is built from 15 residues. Trimming cost V 4 bases and J 4 bases, with 14 bases left between them. Germline V gene sequence: CDR1 SGDLS, CDR2 YYNGEE. The CDR3 here is CASSPRVGDNEKLFF. Here the CDR3 DNA reads TGTGCCAGCAGCCCCCGGGTAGGAGATAATGAAAAACTGTTTTTT.